One and the same sample provided the 27 T cell receptor beta chains below, sequenced in a study of T-cell memory formation after mild COVID-19. TCRdb re-called the 5' RACE reads with MiXCR, one entry per CDR3 protein. The sample has 400,000 to 450,000 distinct CDR3 sequences, under 20% seen once; the top ten hold approximately 21%. The sample comprised PBMCs or a T cell subset sorted from them (not recorded which). Every receptor here comes from a man aged 18 to 29 who had mild COVID-19 (a few samples of this study predate the infection). Cell type and time point are not known.

The chain recombines TRBV3-1 with TRBJ2-5; no reliable D call. Germline V gene lookup returns CDR1 LGHDT and CDR2 YNNKEL (reference sequence). The length of the CDR3 is 14 residues. Deletions cut 5 bases from V and 1 base from J, with 11 bases between. CDR3: CASSFGLTQETQYF. DNA of the CDR3: TGTGCCAGCAGCTTCGGGCTCACCCAAGAGACCCAGTACTTC.

In its sample, this clonotype was seen once. It may be a read error: a sequence one base away is much more abundant. V gene TRBV27 combines with J gene TRBJ2-3; 9 bases are shared with TRBD2. This CDR3 has 16 residues. CDR1 and CDR2 (germline): MNHEY, SMNVEV (reference sequence). The CDR3 nucleotides read TGTGACAGCAAGACAGGGTGGCGGGGGGGGCCAGATACGCAGTATTTT. Amino acids: CDSKTGWRGGPDTQYF.

Remarks on this clonotype: Germline and junction disagree at one end, which may indicate a read error. The chain recombines TRBV7-2 with TRBJ2-7; D call uncertain. CDR1 and CDR2 from the germline V gene are SGHTA and FQGNSA. The CDR3 runs to 15 residues. Here the CDR3 DNA reads TGTGCCAGCAGCCACTTATCTTCGAGCTCCTACGAGAAGTACTTC. This sequence encodes CASSHLSSSSYEKYF.

This clonotype has a handful of counts. The V call is TRBV7-6, the J call TRBJ2-5; possible D gene TRBD1, 5 bases. V gave up 7 bases and J gave up 3 bases, with 9 bases separating them. Looked up from germline, CDR1 is SGHVS and CDR2 is FNYEAQ. CDR3 size: 12 residues. The DNA for the CDR3 is TGTGCCAGCACTGGGGCAGAAGAGACCCAGTACTTC. Encoded protein: CASTGAEETQYF.

This clonotype occurred a few times. The chain uses TRBV6-6 and TRBJ1-6; 10 bases map to TRBD1. Trimming at V came to 0 bases and at J to 10 bases, leaving 9 bases not matched to a gene. Germline V gene sequence: CDR1 MNHNY, CDR2 SVGAGI (reference sequence). There are 17 residues in the CDR3. In DNA form, the CDR3 reads TGTGCCAGCAGTTACTCGGGACAGGGGTCCGTGTCGTCACCCCTCCACTTT. This encodes CASSYSGQGSVSSPLHF.

The rearrangement joins TRBV12-3 or TRBV12-4 to TRBJ1-5; D uncertain. V gave up 5 bases and J gave up 4 bases, with 6 bases separating them. The CDR3 runs to 12 residues. In DNA form, the CDR3 reads TGTGCCAGCAGTCGCAGAAATCAGCCCCAGCATTTT. As protein: CASSRRNQPQHF.

The chain employs TRBV4-3 and TRBJ2-7; the D is unclear. The CDR3 length is 13 residues. V lost 0 bases to trimming and J lost 7 bases, with 10 bases between them. Germline lookup yields CDR1 LGHNA and CDR2 YSLEER. CDR3 sequence (DNA): TGCGCCAGCAGCCAAGACAGCTTTATGGAGCAGTACTTC. Protein product: CASSQDSFMEQYF.

This clonotype was detected a few times. The gene calls are TRBV7-8 and TRBJ2-2; D may be TRBD1 (6 bases). From germline, CDR1 is SGHVS and CDR2 FQNEAQ. The V end lost 5 bases, the J end lost 3 bases, and 10 bases lay between the germline ends. The CDR3 has 14 amino acids. CDR3 nucleotides: TGTGCCAGCAGCCCACAGGGTTACACCGGGGAGCTGTTTTTT. Translating it yields CASSPQGYTGELFF.

The chain is built from TRBV3-1 and TRBJ2-3; D is unresolved. CDR1 LGHDT and CDR2 YNNKEL come from the germline V gene (reference sequence). The CDR3 is 14 residues long. The V gene lost 1 base and the J gene lost 6 bases, with 11 bases spanning the gap. The DNA of the CDR3 is TGTGCCAGCAGCCAAGGTTACCATGGGGATACGCAGTATTTT. Translating gives CASSQGYHGDTQYF.

This clonotype was picked up a small number of times. The rearrangement links TRBV7-6 to TRBJ2-1; 9 bases are a match to TRBD2. The V gene end was trimmed by 8 bases and the J gene end by 8 bases; junction bases not matched to a gene: 7. In germline, CDR1 is SGHVS, CDR2 FNYEAQ. This CDR3 spans 13 amino acids. The CDR3 here is CASGTSPWDEQFF. CDR3 DNA: TGTGCCAGCGGGACTAGCCCTTGGGATGAGCAGTTCTTC.

A few counts support this clonotype. This chain links TRBV6-2 or TRBV6-3 with TRBJ2-1; 8 bases map to TRBD1. Germline trimming cut 5 bases from V and 8 bases from J; bases unmatched to any gene: 11. The germline V gene encodes CDR1 MNHEY and CDR2 SVGEGT. This CDR3 has 15 amino acids. The DNA of the CDR3 is TGTGCCAGCAGTGACAGGGGCGGTTTGGTCGATGAGCAGTTCTTC. It specifies CASSDRGGLVDEQFF.

The rearrangement links TRBV15 to TRBJ2-7; tentative D call: TRBD1 (6 bases). CDR1 and CDR2 from the germline V gene are LNHNV and YYDKDF (reference sequence). V was clipped by 5 bases and J by 4 bases, with 18 bases between them. The CDR3 is 15 residues long. The CDR3 loop reads CATSPFGTGTYEQYF. The CDR3 nucleotides read TGTGCCACCAGCCCTTTTGGTACAGGGACATACGAGCAGTACTTC.

The chain recombines TRBV5-1 with TRBJ2-2; D is undetermined. CDR1 and CDR2 from the germline V gene are SGHRS and YFSETQ. CDR3 length: 15 residues. V was pared by 0 bases and J by 4 bases, with 10 bases between. This CDR3 is CASSLVTAATGELFF. The CDR3, as DNA: TGCGCCAGCAGCTTGGTTACAGCCGCCACCGGGGAGCTGTTTTTT.

The chain combines TRBV5-1 with TRBJ2-7; D unclear. Germline V gene sequence: CDR1 SGHRS, CDR2 YFSETQ. Trimming pared 1 base from V and 6 bases from J, leaving 11 bases between. CDR3 size: 13 residues. CDR3 region: CASSLNWASEQYF. As DNA, the CDR3 is TGCGCCAGCAGCTTGAACTGGGCTTCCGAGCAGTACTTC.

This clonotype was seen a handful of times. Its ends do not fully match the called genes, so a read error is possible. The CDR3 DNA follows: TGCAGCGTTGGCTACCAAGGGACCCAGTACTTC. Its protein is CSVGYQGTQYF. The chain employs TRBV29-1 and TRBJ2-5, with D unclear. Germline assignment: CDR1 SQVTM and CDR2 ANQGSEA. This CDR3 contains 11 residues.

The CDR3 region has the DNA TGTGCCACCAGCAGAGATATCGGGGGCCCCTACGAGCAGTACTTC. Residues: CATSRDIGGPYEQYF. This rearrangement joins TRBV15 to TRBJ2-7, with D perhaps assigned TRBD1 or TRBD2 (6 bases each). The germline V and J ends were trimmed by 0 bases and 2 bases, with 11 bases remaining between them. Germline lookup yields CDR1 LNHNV and CDR2 YYDKDF (reference sequence). The CDR3 length is 15 residues.

J is TRBJ1-1 and V is TRBV11-2; D ambiguous. The V and J ends lost 8 bases and 0 bases respectively, with 7 bases between them. The CDR3 is 12 residues long. In germline, CDR1 is SGHAT, CDR2 FQNNGV. CDR3 sequence: CASRHLNTEAFF. The CDR3, as DNA: TGTGCCAGCCGACACTTGAACACTGAAGCTTTCTTT.

The CDR3 bases are TGTGCCAGCAGCGTAGGGGCACCCACCGGGGAGCTGTTTTTT. It is translated as CASSVGAPTGELFF. The chain recombines TRBV9 with TRBJ2-2; D is unresolved. V lost 0 bases and J lost 4, with 7 bases in between. CDR1 SGDLS and CDR2 YYNGEE come from the germline V gene. The CDR3 runs to 14 residues.

The genes are TRBV4-3 and TRBJ1-2; the D gene is possibly TRBD1 (5 bases). CDR1 is LGHNA, CDR2 YSLEER, per germline. The CDR3 loop spans 11 amino acids. V shed 5 bases and J shed 7 bases, with 8 bases lying between them. The CDR3 loop reads CASSSGGGYTF. In nucleotides, the CDR3 is TGCGCCAGCAGCTCCGGGGGTGGCTACACCTTC.

V and J are TRBV7-9 and TRBJ2-2; 7 nucleotides match TRBD1. Germline V gene data show CDR1 as SEHNR and CDR2 as FQNEAQ (reference sequence). CDR3 size: 17 residues. V lost 2 bases and J lost 4; bases outside the gene matches: 10. The CDR3 bases are TGTGCCAGCAGCTTATCCCCCGGGACAGAGAGCACCGGGGAGCTGTTTTTT. Protein: CASSLSPGTESTGELFF.

The chain combines TRBV27 with TRBJ2-7; TRBD2 matches 8 bases. This CDR3 contains 15 residues. CDR1 MNHEY and CDR2 SMNVEV come from the germline V gene (reference sequence). Unmatched junction bases numbered 9, after V lost 8 bases and J lost 0 bases. The CDR3, as DNA: TGTGCCAGCCGGGTGGCAAGCGGGGGCTCCTACGAGCAGTACGTC. This codes for CASRVASGGSYEQYV.

J is TRBJ1-2 and V is TRBV28; tentative D call: TRBD1 (6 bases). The ends were cut back, 5 bases at V and 8 bases at J, with 24 bases in the middle. This CDR3 has 16 amino acids. Germline loops: CDR1 MDHEN, CDR2 SYDVKM. CDR3 DNA sequence: TGTGCCAGCAGTCACCCAAAGACAGGCCTAACTGCCGGCTACACCTTC. This gives the protein CASSHPKTGLTAGYTF.

V and J are TRBV5-1 and TRBJ2-7, with 8 bases identical to TRBD1. V dropped 0 bases and J dropped 5; count of bases not matched to a gene: 10. The CDR3 has 16 amino acids. CDR1 and CDR2 (germline): SGHRS, YFSETQ. CDR3 amino acids: CASSLAQRQGYHEQYF. The CDR3 nucleotides read TGCGCCAGCAGCTTGGCCCAAAGACAGGGGTACCACGAGCAGTACTTC.

This clonotype was found a few times. The chain uses TRBV9 and TRBJ2-1; TRBD1 matches at 7 bases. CDR1 and CDR2 (germline): SGDLS, YYNGEE. The CDR3 sequence is 15 residues long. Trimming removed 2 bases from V and 0 bases from J; junction bases left unmatched: 2. CDR3 DNA sequence: TGTGCCAGCAGCGTGGGACAGTTCTCCTACAATGAGCAGTTCTTC. Its translation is CASSVGQFSYNEQFF.

This clonotype was seen many times. The V and J genes are TRBV29-1 and TRBJ2-3, with D perhaps matching TRBD1 or TRBD2 (5 bases each). This CDR3 is built from 12 residues. The V gene's germline CDR1 is SQVTM and CDR2 ANQGSEA. V lost 3 bases, J lost 6 bases, and 10 bases lay in between. The CDR3 bases are TGCAGCGTTGAGTTAGGGGACGATACGCAGTATTTT. Its protein product is CSVELGDDTQYF.

Worth noting for this clonotype: A read error may produce the germline difference seen at one junction end. The chain combines TRBV6-4 with TRBJ1-1; the match to TRBD1 covers 9 bases. Germline CDR1 and CDR2: MRHNA and SNTAGT. The CDR3 length is 13 residues. The CDR3 loop is CASSRGQGSEAFF. CDR3 coding DNA: TGTGCCAGCAGTAGGGGACAGGGATCTGAGGCTTTCTTT.

V usage is TRBV12-3 or TRBV12-4 and J usage is TRBJ1-4, with D perhaps matching TRBD1 (6 bases). Trimming shortened V by 4 bases and J by 11 bases, and 17 bases separated the two germline ends. The CDR3 is 14 residues long. The CDR3 protein is CASSSGQSPEKLFF. As DNA, the CDR3 is TGTGCCAGCAGTTCAGGACAGAGCCCCGAGAAACTGTTTTTT.